Shown below are 15 T cell receptor beta chains from a single sample sequenced in a study of graft-versus-host responses after intestinal transplantation. Their recognized antigens are unknown. Sequencing was performed with immunoSEQ multiplex PCR; in TCRdb, only in-frame clones are kept and a portion is missing. The table lists 84,000 or so clones, roughly 87% of them singletons. The source material was unstimulated CD8+ T cells sorted from spleen or lymph node cells, sampled before transplant. These receptors all stem from a human donor who was the organ donor for an intestinal transplant.

The genes are TRBV6-1 and TRBJ1-2; tentatively, D is TRBD1 (6 bases). Germline CDR1 MNHNS, CDR2 SASEGT. This CDR3 is built from 17 residues. V was trimmed by 2 bases and J by 3 bases, leaving 19 bases between them. CDR3: CASSENPGQGYHYGYTF. The CDR3 DNA follows: TGTGCCAGCAGTGAAAACCCGGGGCAGGGGTACCACTATGGCTACACCTTC.

This rearrangement joins TRBV7-9 to TRBJ2-7; the D is unclear. The V and J ends lost 5 bases and 4 bases respectively, with 9 bases between them. CDR3 length: 12 residues. CDR1 and CDR2 (germline): SEHNR, FQNEAQ (reference sequence). The CDR3 DNA reads as TGTGCCAGCAGCCGTCCTCTATACGAGCAGTACTTC. Translating it yields CASSRPLYEQYF.

This sequence joins TRBV5-6 and TRBJ2-5; D possibly corresponds to TRBD2 (5 bases). V was cut by 4 bases and J by 5 bases, with 27 bases left in between. Germline CDR1 reads SGHDT; CDR2 reads YYEEEE. The CDR3 contains 18 residues. Here the CDR3 DNA reads TGTGCCAGCAGCCATGGCTTTTTGTGGGAGTACCCCTGGGAGACCCAGTACTTC. Encoded protein: CASSHGFLWEYPWETQYF.

The table lists this clone with a count of one. The rearrangement links TRBV28 to TRBJ1-6; 7 bases agree with TRBD1. Germline V lookup: CDR1 MDHEN, CDR2 SYDVKM. The CDR3 runs 16 residues. Trimming removed 6 bases from V and 6 bases from J; junction bases left unmatched: 11. The CDR3 region is CASSISYRGGNSPLHF. CDR3 nucleotides: TGTGCCAGCAGCATCAGTTACAGGGGAGGTAATTCACCCCTCCACTTT.

CDR3 DNA: TGTGCCAGCAGGTTGACAGGGGATCCCTATGGCTACACCTTC. Translation gives CASRLTGDPYGYTF. This rearrangement joins TRBV2 to TRBJ1-2; 8 positions agree with TRBD1. The CDR3 extends over 14 amino acids. With V trimmed by 6 bases and J by 4 bases, 7 bases remained unmatched. Germline loops: CDR1 SNHLY, CDR2 FYNNEI.

This clone was recorded once. The chain uses TRBV9 and TRBJ1-2; tentative D call: TRBD1 (5 bases). The germline V gene has CDR1 SGDLS and CDR2 YYNGEE. V was shortened by 3 bases and J by 8 bases, with 14 bases between the two germline ends. This CDR3 comprises 13 residues. Written as DNA, the CDR3 is TGTGCCAGCAGCGACGACAGCGTTTCGGGCTACACCTTC. The encoded protein is CASSDDSVSGYTF.

This clone came up once. The CDR3 loop is CATSRDRTSVETQYF. CDR3 bases: TGTGCCACCAGCAGAGATAGGACCTCGGTAGAGACCCAGTACTTC. V gene TRBV15 combines with J gene TRBJ2-5; D remains ambiguous. Trimming pared 0 bases from V and 4 bases from J, leaving 12 bases between. Germline CDR1 is LNHNV and CDR2 is YYDKDF (reference sequence). The CDR3 has 15 amino acids.

This rearrangement joins TRBV5-1 to TRBJ2-7; 7 positions agree with TRBD1. The J segment lost 0 bases and the V segment lost 3 bases, leaving 6 bases of the junction unmatched. The germline CDR1 and CDR2 sequences are SGHRS and YFSETQ. The CDR3 runs to 15 residues. The CDR3 DNA is TGCGCCAGCAGCTGGGGGACAGACTTCTCCTACGAGCAGTACTTC. Translation: CASSWGTDFSYEQYF.

A word on this clone: The same CDR3 also results from other DNA sequences found in this sample. The rearrangement joins TRBV11-2 to TRBJ2-3; D gene unclear. This CDR3 contains 12 residues. Trimming pared 1 base from V and 5 bases from J, leaving 4 bases between. Per germline, CDR1 SGHAT and CDR2 FQNNGV. The CDR3 protein is CASSLVVDTQYF. CDR3 sequence (DNA): TGTGCCAGCAGCTTAGTAGTAGATACGCAGTATTTT.

This chain uses TRBV28 with TRBJ1-5, with D uncertain. The length of the CDR3 is 14 residues. V was shortened by 7 bases and J by 0 bases, with 10 bases between the two germline ends. Germline lookup yields CDR1 MDHEN and CDR2 SYDVKM. The CDR3 loop is CASTKSYSNQPQHF. CDR3 sequence (DNA): TGTGCCAGCACCAAGAGTTATAGCAATCAGCCCCAGCATTTT.

The chain is built from TRBV15 and TRBJ1-2; D unresolved. The germline V gene encodes CDR1 LNHNV and CDR2 YYDKDF (reference sequence). With 0 bases removed from V and 4 bases from J, the gap between germline ends came to 9 bases. CDR3 length: 14 amino acids. CDR3 sequence reads: CATSREGGPYGYTF. The CDR3 nucleotides read TGTGCCACCAGCAGAGAGGGCGGGCCCTATGGCTACACCTTC.

This clone was recorded only once. CDR3 in amino acids: CASSLVGSADEQFF. The CDR3 DNA follows: TGTGCCAGCAGCTTAGTTGGTTCAGCCGATGAGCAGTTCTTC. The chain is built from TRBV7-9 and TRBJ2-1, with D uncertain. The V gene lost 1 base and the J gene lost 8 bases, with 12 bases spanning the gap. The CDR3 extends over 14 amino acids. Looked up from germline, CDR1 is SEHNR and CDR2 is FQNEAQ (reference sequence).

The chain couples TRBV5-6 to TRBJ2-7; 10 positions match TRBD1. V dropped 3 bases and J dropped 2; count of bases not matched to a gene: 2. Germline V lookup: CDR1 SGHDT, CDR2 YYEEEE. CDR3 size: 14 residues. The CDR3 is CASSWGTGAYEQYF. CDR3 DNA sequence: TGTGCCAGCAGCTGGGGGACAGGGGCCTACGAGCAGTACTTC.

DNA of the CDR3: TGCGCCAGCAGCCACGCGGGGGGGTACGAGCAGTACTTC. It codes for CASSHAGGYEQYF. The chain has TRBV5-1 and TRBJ2-7; 9 bases are a match to TRBD2. Unmatched junction bases numbered 3, after V lost 4 bases and J lost 4 bases. CDR1 SGHRS and CDR2 YFSETQ come from the germline V gene. This CDR3 is built from 13 residues.

The chain combines TRBV19 with TRBJ2-1, with TRBD1 matching over 7 bases. The CDR3 is 17 amino acids. Per germline, CDR1 LNHDA and CDR2 SQIVND (reference sequence). The ends lost 3 bases at V and 0 bases at J; junction bases unmatched: 8. CDR3 loop: CASSISPDRYSYNEQFF. The CDR3 bases are TGTGCCAGTAGTATTTCCCCGGACAGGTACTCCTACAATGAGCAGTTCTTC.